This is a list of T cell receptor beta chains from one sample in a study of metastatic and nonmetastatic thyroid tumors. TCRdb re-processed the PCR reads through MiXCR. The sample carries under 60,000 clones, around 20% recorded once. Source material: blood. The receptor set was obtained from a male donor with papillary thyroid cancer or a benign thyroid nodule (not recorded which). Some clones in this sample may be carry-over from other donors' samples. The CDR3 runs from the conserved cysteine through the conserved F or W. D genes are given only for firm matches. The listing skips clone size in some rows; elsewhere it reads once, few, many or a size class.

v_gene: TRBV6-1
d_gene: NA
abundance: many
len: 14
j_gene: TRBJ2-7
CDR3aa: CASSDPGAGVEQYF
CDR3nt: TGTGCCAGCAGTGATCCCGGAGCAGGGGTCGAGCAGTACTTC

v_gene: TRBV12-5
d_gene: TRBD1
abundance: NA
len: 15
j_gene: TRBJ2-2
CDR3aa: CASGKTGGDTGELFF
CDR3nt: TGTGCTAGTGGCAAGACAGGGGGCGACACCGGGGAGCTGTTTTTT

v_gene: TRBV9
d_gene: TRBD2
abundance: NA
len: 16
j_gene: TRBJ2-3
CDR3aa: CASSKTSGGIRDTQYF
CDR3nt: TGTGCCAGCAGCAAGACTAGCGGGGGGATCAGGGATACGCAGTATTTT

v_gene: TRBV5-6
d_gene: TRBD2
abundance: many
len: 17
j_gene: TRBJ2-3
CDR3aa: CASSYGLLAGAADTQYF
CDR3nt: TGTGCCAGCAGCTACGGCCTCTTAGCGGGAGCAGCAGATACGCAGTATTTT

v_gene: TRBV25-1
d_gene: TRBD1
abundance: many
len: 15
j_gene: TRBJ1-2
CDR3aa: CASSELGQGADGYTF
CDR3nt: TGTGCCAGCAGTGAATTGGGACAGGGGGCGGATGGCTACACCTTC

v_gene: TRBV12-5
d_gene: NA
abundance: NA
len: 14
j_gene: TRBJ2-1
CDR3aa: CASGLRSSYNEQFF
CDR3nt: TGTGCTAGTGGTCTCAGGAGCTCCTACAATGAGCAGTTCTTC

v_gene: TRBV12-3/TRBV12-4
d_gene: NA
abundance: few
len: 15
j_gene: TRBJ2-1
CDR3aa: CASTEQDGGMDEQFF
CDR3nt: TGTGCCAGCACTGAACAGGACGGTGGTATGGATGAGCAGTTCTTC

v_gene: TRBV5-1
d_gene: NA
abundance: NA
len: 12
j_gene: TRBJ1-1
CDR3aa: CASSLEQGYAFF
CDR3nt: TGCGCCAGCAGCTTGGAACAGGGTTACGCTTTCTTT

v_gene: TRBV6-5
d_gene: TRBD1
abundance: many
len: 13
j_gene: TRBJ2-1
CDR3aa: CASSSGQGREQFF
CDR3nt: TGTGCCAGCAGTTCTGGACAGGGCCGAGAGCAGTTCTTC

v_gene: TRBV11-2
d_gene: NA
abundance: NA
len: 13
j_gene: TRBJ2-7
CDR3aa: CASSLWGGNEQYF
CDR3nt: TGTGCCAGCAGCTTATGGGGAGGAAACGAGCAGTACTTC

v_gene: TRBV3-1
d_gene: TRBD1
abundance: many
len: 14
j_gene: TRBJ1-1
CDR3aa: CASSLAHGQGAAFF
CDR3nt: TGTGCCAGCAGCCTCGCGCACGGACAGGGGGCTGCTTTCTTT

v_gene: TRBV27
d_gene: NA
abundance: NA
len: 15
j_gene: TRBJ1-6
CDR3aa: CASSLSVHFNSPLHF
CDR3nt: TGTGCCAGCAGTTTATCGGTCCACTTCAATTCACCCCTCCACTTT

v_gene: TRBV6-6
d_gene: TRBD1
abundance: many
len: 19
j_gene: TRBJ2-2
CDR3aa: CASSSMTGWNFTWAGELFF
CDR3nt: TGTGCCAGCAGTTCAATGACAGGGTGGAATTTTACGTGGGCCGGGGAGCTGTTTTTT

v_gene: TRBV5-1
d_gene: NA
abundance: few
len: 18
j_gene: TRBJ2-1
CDR3aa: CASSLVTVQSGASNEQFF
CDR3nt: TGCGCCAGCAGCTTGGTTACTGTACAGAGTGGGGCCTCTAATGAGCAGTTCTTC

v_gene: TRBV28
d_gene: NA
abundance: many
len: 14
j_gene: TRBJ1-6
CDR3aa: CASGLTGVRSPLHF
CDR3nt: TGTGCCAGCGGCCTGACAGGAGTTAGGTCACCCCTCCACTTT

v_gene: TRBV5-1
d_gene: NA
abundance: many
len: 15
j_gene: TRBJ2-6
CDR3aa: CASSLDGAGANVLTF
CDR3nt: TGCGCCAGCAGCTTGGATGGGGCTGGGGCCAACGTCCTGACTTTC

v_gene: TRBV2
d_gene: NA
abundance: many
len: 14
j_gene: TRBJ2-5
CDR3aa: CASSDGRVRETQYF
CDR3nt: TGTGCCAGCAGTGATGGCAGGGTGAGGGAGACCCAGTACTTC

v_gene: TRBV27
d_gene: NA
abundance: many
len: 11
j_gene: TRBJ2-1
CDR3aa: CASSLRNEQFF
CDR3nt: TGTGCCAGCAGTCTACGAAATGAGCAGTTCTTC

v_gene: TRBV25-1
d_gene: NA
abundance: many
len: 15
j_gene: TRBJ2-3
CDR3aa: CASSEPGAPTDTQYF
CDR3nt: TGTGCCAGCAGTGAACCGGGGGCCCCCACAGATACGCAGTATTTT

v_gene: TRBV11-2
d_gene: NA
abundance: many
len: 17
j_gene: TRBJ2-1
CDR3aa: CASRGIERKLSYNEQFF
CDR3nt: TGTGCCAGCAGGGGGATCGAGCGGAAGCTCTCCTACAATGAGCAGTTCTTC

v_gene: TRBV11-2
d_gene: NA
abundance: NA
len: 15
j_gene: TRBJ1-5
CDR3aa: CASSLLPDVYQPQHF
CDR3nt: TGTGCCAGCAGCTTACTGCCGGACGTCTATCAGCCCCAGCATTTT

v_gene: TRBV28
d_gene: NA
abundance: few
len: 16
j_gene: TRBJ1-6
CDR3aa: CASSSIGVPYNSPLHF
CDR3nt: TGTGCCAGCAGCTCTATTGGGGTACCGTATAATTCACCCCTCCACTTT

v_gene: TRBV5-1
d_gene: TRBD2
abundance: few
len: 15
j_gene: TRBJ2-1
CDR3aa: CASSSELAGDNEQFF
CDR3nt: TGCGCCAGCAGCTCCGAACTAGCGGGAGACAATGAGCAGTTCTTC

v_gene: TRBV6-2/TRBV6-3
d_gene: TRBD1
abundance: many
len: 15
j_gene: TRBJ1-5
CDR3aa: CASTPTGDSNQPQHF
CDR3nt: TGTGCCAGCACCCCGACAGGGGACAGCAATCAGCCCCAGCATTTT

v_gene: TRBV6-5
d_gene: NA
abundance: many
len: 15
j_gene: TRBJ1-1
CDR3aa: CASSYKARGITEAFF
CDR3nt: TGTGCCAGCAGTTACAAGGCCAGGGGTATCACTGAAGCTTTCTTT

v_gene: TRBV12-5
d_gene: NA
abundance: NA
len: 15
j_gene: TRBJ2-7
CDR3aa: CASGASGFPTYEQYF
CDR3nt: TGTGCTAGTGGGGCCTCGGGGTTCCCCACCTACGAGCAGTACTTC

v_gene: TRBV3-1
d_gene: TRBD1
abundance: many
len: 14
j_gene: TRBJ1-1
CDR3aa: CASSQGTGVTEAFF
CDR3nt: TGTGCCAGCAGCCAAGGTACAGGGGTCACTGAAGCTTTCTTT

v_gene: TRBV24-1
d_gene: NA
abundance: NA
len: 16
j_gene: TRBJ2-1
CDR3aa: CATSDGSERGWDEQLF
CDR3nt: TGTGCCACCAGTGATGGGAGTGAAAGGGGATGGGATGAGCAGTTATTC

v_gene: TRBV24-1
d_gene: TRBD2
abundance: many
len: 16
j_gene: TRBJ2-2
CDR3aa: CATSRLAGGIGGELFF
CDR3nt: TGTGCCACCAGTAGACTAGCGGGAGGTATCGGCGGGGAGCTGTTTTTT

v_gene: TRBV6-1
d_gene: NA
abundance: many
len: 15
j_gene: TRBJ2-5
CDR3aa: CASSAGFSEQETQYF
CDR3nt: TGTGCCAGCAGTGCCGGGTTTAGTGAGCAAGAGACCCAGTACTTC

v_gene: TRBV5-4
d_gene: TRBD1
abundance: NA
len: 14
j_gene: TRBJ2-3
CDR3aa: CASSRTGGADTQYF
CDR3nt: TGTGCCAGCAGCCGGACAGGGGGCGCAGATACGCAGTATTTT

v_gene: TRBV7-2
d_gene: TRBD1
abundance: many
len: 15
j_gene: TRBJ2-7
CDR3aa: CASSWMGQGLYEQYF
CDR3nt: TGTGCCAGCAGCTGGATGGGACAGGGGTTGTACGAGCAGTACTTC

v_gene: TRBV6-1
d_gene: NA
abundance: few
len: 18
j_gene: TRBJ1-5
CDR3aa: CASIVNWDKEDSNQPQHF
CDR3nt: TGTGCCAGCATTGTGAATTGGGACAAGGAAGATAGCAATCAGCCCCAGCATTTT

v_gene: TRBV19
d_gene: NA
abundance: NA
len: 15
j_gene: TRBJ2-3
CDR3aa: CASDRGRGPTDTQYF
CDR3nt: TGTGCCAGCGATAGGGGTCGGGGACCCACAGATACGCAGTATTTT

v_gene: TRBV7-9
d_gene: NA
abundance: many
len: 13
j_gene: TRBJ1-5
CDR3aa: CASSARDNQPQHF
CDR3nt: TGTGCCAGCAGCGCCCGTGACAATCAGCCCCAGCATTTT

v_gene: TRBV30
d_gene: NA
abundance: few
len: 15
j_gene: TRBJ1-2
CDR3aa: CAWSVLRGARGGYTF
CDR3nt: TGTGCCTGGAGTGTTCTGAGGGGCGCTCGGGGGGGCTACACCTTC

v_gene: TRBV27
d_gene: NA
abundance: NA
len: 16
j_gene: TRBJ1-2
CDR3aa: CASSLNGKPLGYGYTF
CDR3nt: TGTGCCAGCAGTTTAAATGGGAAGCCTTTGGGATATGGCTACACCTTC

v_gene: TRBV6-1
d_gene: TRBD1
abundance: few
len: 17
j_gene: TRBJ1-3
CDR3aa: CASSPRDRNLSGNTIYF
CDR3nt: TGTGCCAGCAGTCCTCGGGACAGGAATCTCTCTGGAAACACCATATATTTT

v_gene: TRBV19
d_gene: TRBD1
abundance: many
len: 14
j_gene: TRBJ1-1
CDR3aa: CASTPQGANTEAFF
CDR3nt: TGTGCCAGTACCCCCCAGGGGGCCAACACTGAAGCTTTCTTT

v_gene: TRBV29-1
d_gene: NA
abundance: many
len: 11
j_gene: TRBJ2-1
CDR3aa: CSVEAGDEQFF
CDR3nt: TGCAGCGTTGAAGCCGGCGATGAGCAGTTCTTC

v_gene: TRBV5-1
d_gene: NA
abundance: few
len: 16
j_gene: TRBJ2-7
CDR3aa: CASSFDSAGSSYEQYF
CDR3nt: TGCGCCAGCAGCTTCGATAGCGCGGGAAGTTCCTACGAGCAGTACTTC

v_gene: TRBV3-1
d_gene: NA
abundance: many
len: 14
j_gene: TRBJ1-2
CDR3aa: CASSLDYKEAGYTF
CDR3nt: TGTGCCAGCAGCCTAGATTACAAAGAGGCTGGCTACACCTTC

v_gene: TRBV11-3
d_gene: NA
abundance: many
len: 14
j_gene: TRBJ2-1
CDR3aa: CASSPRDSSNEQFF
CDR3nt: TGTGCCAGCAGCCCCCGGGACTCCTCAAATGAGCAGTTCTTC

v_gene: TRBV12-3/TRBV12-4
d_gene: NA
abundance: many
len: 14
j_gene: TRBJ2-7
CDR3aa: CASSLGRSYEGQYF
CDR3nt: TGTGCCAGCAGTTTAGGACGGAGCTACGAGGGGCAGTACTTC

v_gene: TRBV12-3/TRBV12-4
d_gene: NA
abundance: NA
len: 15
j_gene: TRBJ1-5
CDR3aa: CASRGSQAKNQPQHF
CDR3nt: TGTGCCAGCAGGGGAAGCCAGGCGAAAAATCAGCCCCAGCATTTT

v_gene: TRBV6-2/TRBV6-3
d_gene: NA
abundance: NA
len: 12
j_gene: TRBJ2-7
CDR3aa: CASSYSLREQYF
CDR3nt: TGTGCCAGCAGTTACTCCCTCCGCGAGCAGTACTTC

v_gene: TRBV2
d_gene: NA
abundance: many
len: 14
j_gene: TRBJ1-5
CDR3aa: CASSDNRPNQPQHF
CDR3nt: TGTGCCAGCAGTGACAACAGGCCCAATCAGCCCCAGCATTTT